The 22 T cell receptor beta chains listed next were all sequenced from one sample in a study of T cell responses to AZD1222 COVID-19 vaccine. TCRdb keeps only in-frame clones here, not all; method: immunoSEQ multiplex PCR. The sample carries roughly 50,000 clones, about 90% recorded once. Sequenced here: peripheral blood, sampled on day 0 of AZD1222 vaccination. All receptors derive from an adult in good health.

The chain couples TRBV5-1 to TRBJ1-3; D is unclear. This CDR3 has 15 amino acids. In germline, CDR1 is SGHRS, CDR2 YFSETQ. V was clipped by 4 bases and J by 2 bases, with 13 bases between them. The CDR3 reads CASSPGEGAGNTIYF. The CDR3 nucleotides are TGCGCCAGCAGCCCTGGGGAGGGCGCTGGAAACACCATATATTTT. Full variable domain (outside the CDR3, taken from reference TRBV5-1 and TRBJ1-3): KAGVTQTPRYLIKTRGQQVTLSCSPISGHRSVSWYQQTPGQGLQFLFEYFSETQRNKGNFPGRFSGRQFSNSRSEMNVSTLELGDSALYLCASSPGEGAGNTIYFGEGSWLTVV.

The chain combines TRBV7-2 with TRBJ2-1, with D maybe TRBD1 (5 bases). Germline-derived CDR1 and CDR2 are SGHTA and FQGNSA. Trimming pared 5 bases from V and 1 base from J, leaving 9 bases between. This CDR3 is built from 14 residues. The CDR3 region is CASSPRTSYNEQFF. CDR3 DNA sequence: TGTGCCAGCAGCCCGAGGACATCCTACAATGAGCAGTTCTTC.

The chain joins TRBV10-1 to TRBJ1-2; the D is unclear. Germline V lookup: CDR1 WNHNN, CDR2 SYGVQD (reference sequence). This CDR3 is built from 11 residues. Trimming stripped 3 bases from V and 5 bases from J, with 4 bases between. Here the CDR3 DNA reads TGCGCCAGCAGTGACGGGTATGGCTACACCTTC. Translated, it gives CASSDGYGYTF.

Only one count was recorded for this clone. The chain couples TRBV6-6 to TRBJ2-6, with TRBD1 matching 9 bases. This CDR3 is built from 18 residues. Germline CDR1 and CDR2: MNHNY and SVGAGI (reference sequence). V gave up 5 bases and J gave up 1 base; unmatched junction bases: 9. The CDR3 protein is CASSRSGQGFSGANVLTF. The CDR3 bases are TGTGCCAGCAGTCGCTCGGGACAGGGATTTTCTGGGGCCAACGTCCTGACTTTC.

This chain connects TRBV3-1 (or the pseudogene TRBV3-2) to TRBJ1-2; the D is unclear. The germline V gene has CDR1 LGHDT and CDR2 YNNKEL (reference sequence). CDR3 length: 11 residues. CDR3 protein: CAIGSLDGYTF. Here the CDR3 DNA reads TGTGCGATAGGCAGTTTGGATGGCTACACCTTC.

This chain links TRBV5-4 with TRBJ2-2; either TRBD1 or TRBD2 may supply D (7 bases each). This CDR3 is built from 15 residues. Germline-derived CDR1 and CDR2 are SGHNT and YYREEE (reference sequence). With 3 bases removed from V and 4 bases from J, the gap between germline ends came to 13 bases. CDR3 loop: CASSSGGGRTGELFF. DNA for the CDR3: TGTGCCAGCAGCTCAGGGGGGGGACGCACCGGGGAGCTGTTTTTT.

J is TRBJ1-4 and V is TRBV14; a weak D match, TRBD1 (6 bases). V lost 6 bases and J 8 bases, leaving 13 bases between the germline ends. Germline loops: CDR1 SGHDN, CDR2 FVKESK. This CDR3 comprises 13 residues. CDR3 sequence (DNA): TGTGCCAGCAGTCGACAGGCGAGAGAAAAACTGTTTTTT. Protein: CASSRQAREKLFF.

The chain has TRBV6-5 and TRBJ2-5; TRBD1 aligns across 11 bases. In germline, CDR1 is MNHEY, CDR2 SVGAGI. Trimming removed 0 bases from V and 5 bases from J; junction bases left unmatched: 5. The CDR3 totals 16 residues. CDR3 region: CASSYSRTGGVETQYF. The CDR3 coding sequence is TGTGCCAGCAGTTACTCTAGGACAGGGGGCGTCGAGACCCAGTACTTC.

The CDR3 coding sequence is TGTGCCAGCAGCTCCGGAGGGACTGAAGCTTTCTTT. As protein: CASSSGGTEAFF. The chain links TRBV11-2 to TRBJ1-1, with unresolved D. V lost 4 bases and J 5 bases, leaving 8 bases between the germline ends. Germline V lookup: CDR1 SGHAT, CDR2 FQNNGV. This CDR3 contains 12 residues.

This clone appeared once. V gene TRBV11-2 combines with J gene TRBJ1-1; TRBD1 might be the D (6 bases). Germline loops: CDR1 SGHAT, CDR2 FQNNGV. Trimming pared 4 bases from V and 2 bases from J, leaving 14 bases between. This CDR3 region has 15 residues. The CDR3 protein is CASSSPTTGNTEAFF. The CDR3 DNA follows: TGTGCCAGCAGCTCGCCCACGACAGGAAACACTGAAGCTTTCTTT. The full variable domain, with the rest looked up from reference TRBV11-2 and TRBJ1-1, is EAGVAQSPRYKIIEKRQSVAFWCNPISGHATLYWYQQILGQGPKLLIQFQNNGVVDDSQLPKDRFSAERLKGVDSTLKIQPAKLEDSAVYLCASSSPTTGNTEAFFGQGTRLTVV.

V and J are TRBV19 and TRBJ1-4, with D possibly TRBD1 on 6 matching bases. V gave up 7 bases and J gave up 4 bases, with 16 bases separating them. The CDR3 length is 15 residues. Germline V lookup: CDR1 LNHDA, CDR2 SQIVND (reference sequence). The CDR3 DNA sequence: TGTGCCAGTACCCCGGCGGGACACCTTAATGAAAAACTGTTTTTT. Translating gives CASTPAGHLNEKLFF.

The V gene is TRBV6-5, the J gene TRBJ2-3; the D call may be TRBD1 or TRBD2 (5 bases each). V lost 4 bases to trimming and J lost 2 bases, with 16 bases between them. CDR3 size: 16 residues. Germline values: CDR1 MNHEY, CDR2 SVGAGI. The CDR3 loop reads CASSSGWDLITDTQYF. The DNA of the CDR3 is TGTGCCAGCAGTTCCGGTTGGGACCTCATCACAGATACGCAGTATTTT.

The V and J genes are TRBV28 and TRBJ2-5, with no clear D. V was pared by 4 bases and J by 3 bases, with 12 bases between. The germline CDR1 and CDR2 sequences are MDHEN and SYDVKM. CDR3 size: 14 residues. CDR3 coding DNA: TGTGCCAGCAGTTATCCCGGCCCCAAAGAGACCCAGTACTTC. Translating gives CASSYPGPKETQYF.

The V gene is TRBV5-4, the J gene TRBJ1-2; maybe TRBD1 (5 bases). This CDR3 region has 14 residues. V gave up 6 bases and J gave up 4 bases, with 16 bases separating them. Germline-derived CDR1 and CDR2 are SGHNT and YYREEE (reference sequence). This CDR3 reads CASTPGMDGYGYTF. The DNA of the CDR3 is TGTGCCAGCACCCCAGGGATGGATGGCTATGGCTACACCTTC. Filled out from reference TRBV5-4 and TRBJ1-2, the complete variable domain reads ETGVTQSPTHLIKTRGQQVTLRCSSQSGHNTVSWYQQALGQGPQFIFQYYREEENGRGNFPPRFSGLQFPNYSSELNVNALELDDSALYLCASTPGMDGYGYTFGSGTRLTVV.

Only one count was recorded for this clone. J is TRBJ2-3 and V is TRBV7-9, with D uncertain. The CDR3 is 16 amino acids. Germline CDR1 and CDR2: SEHNR and FQNEAQ (reference sequence). Trimming cost V 0 bases and J 4 bases, with 14 bases left between them. The CDR3 nucleotides read TGTGCCAGCAGCTTAGCGGGCACTATGGGTGCAGATACGCAGTATTTT. Encoded protein: CASSLAGTMGADTQYF.

V is TRBV10-2 and J is TRBJ2-2, with 12 bases identical to TRBD2. CDR1 is WSHSY, CDR2 SAAADI, per germline. This CDR3 has 15 residues. The ends lost 4 bases at V and 4 bases at J; junction bases unmatched: 1. CDR3 sequence (DNA): TGCGCCAGCAGTGCGACTAGCGGGGGCACCGGGGAGCTGTTTTTT. It yields the protein CASSATSGGTGELFF.

V is TRBV5-4 and J is TRBJ2-1; D uncertain. Germline CDR1 reads SGHNT; CDR2 reads YYREEE (reference sequence). V was clipped by 4 bases and J by 9 bases, with 14 bases between them. This CDR3 has 13 residues. The CDR3 nucleotides read TGTGCCAGCAGCCTCCGGGCACCCGGTGAGCAGTTCTTC. Translating gives CASSLRAPGEQFF.

J is TRBJ1-6 and V is TRBV7-9; weak D call: TRBD1 (5 bases). Germline CDR1 is SEHNR and CDR2 is FQNEAQ (reference sequence). Trimming cost V 1 base and J 5 bases, with 12 bases left between them. The CDR3 extends over 16 amino acids. The CDR3: CASSLETGGNNSPLHF. The CDR3 DNA follows: TGTGCCAGCAGCTTAGAGACCGGGGGAAATAATTCACCCCTCCACTTT.

The chain is built from TRBV6-1 and TRBJ1-5; possible D gene TRBD1, 5 bases. CDR3 size: 15 residues. V lost 0 bases and J lost 5, with 11 bases in between. Germline V CDR1 and CDR2: MNHNS, SASEGT. The CDR3 sequence: CASSEAPRVDQPQHF. The CDR3, as DNA: TGTGCCAGCAGTGAAGCACCCAGGGTGGATCAGCCCCAGCATTTT.

V is TRBV5-1 and J is TRBJ1-1; possibly TRBD1 for D (6 bases). The CDR3 contains 14 residues. CDR1 is SGHRS and CDR2 is YFSETQ in the germline V gene. The V and J ends lost 4 bases and 0 bases respectively, with 10 bases between them. The CDR3 spells CASSSDRMNTEAFF. The CDR3 DNA reads as TGCGCCAGCAGCAGCGACAGGATGAACACTGAAGCTTTCTTT.

CDR3 coding DNA: TGTGCCAGCAGCTTAGTATCCCGCGGCTACACCTTC. Translating gives CASSLVSRGYTF. V is TRBV7-2 and J is TRBJ1-2, with D unclear. CDR1 is SGHTA and CDR2 is FQGNSA in the germline V gene. The CDR3 sequence is 12 residues long. Trimming left V 1 base short and J 8 bases short, with 8 bases between.

The J gene is TRBJ2-2, the V gene TRBV12-3 or TRBV12-4, with D tentatively TRBD2 (5 bases). The length of the CDR3 is 12 residues. The V end was cut by 5 bases, the J end by 5 bases, with 6 bases between. CDR3 sequence reads: CASSPGTGELFF. CDR3 in DNA: TGTGCCAGCAGTCCGGGAACCGGGGAGCTGTTTTTT.